The present TCR beta chain was sequenced within a study of CD8 T cells in ankylosing spondylitis. Study-wide findings and caveats: About 8 highly homologous variants made up a TCR beta motif, and this motif appeared characteristic of ankylosing spondylitis blood.

The CDR3 loop spans 15 amino acids. Trimming removed 0 bases from V and 4 bases from J, with 12 bases in between. CDR1 and CDR2 (germline): MNHEY, SMNVEV (reference sequence). There are many counts of this clonotype. No antigen is known for it. TCRdb ran MiXCR on the 5' RACE reads and lists one entry per CDR3 protein. This sample has a few hundred thousand distinct CDR3 sequences, with approximately 7.4% found just once. The sequence derives from a male donor with ankylosing spondylitis. The sample comprised blood, either unsorted or a sorted T cell fraction (not recorded which). V and J are TRBV27 and TRBJ1-2; the D gene is possibly TRBD1 (6 bases). CDR3: CASSLSHRDAYGYTF. The CDR3 bases are TGTGCCAGCAGTTTATCGCACAGGGACGCCTATGGCTACACCTTC.